Listed here are 15 T cell receptor beta chains from one sample, sequenced in a study of blood T cells in healthy people across ages. Alongside a J-beta primer mix, a sample-barcoded 5' primer served in a second PCR lasting about 7 to 11 cycles. One entry per CDR3 protein results from TCRdb running MiXCR on the 5' RACE reads. The repertoire consists of 1.4 million to 1.5 million distinct CDR3 sequences, with approximately 42% occurring once and the leading ten covering approximately 7.9%. Sequencing input: blood. These receptors all stem from a woman younger than 35 in good health.

V is TRBV6-5 and J is TRBJ2-1, with TRBD2 matching over 11 bases. Trimming cost V 4 bases and J 6 bases; bases outside gene matches: 8. The CDR3 spans 16 residues. Germline loops: CDR1 MNHEY, CDR2 SVGAGI. The CDR3 spells CASSSLAGGVSNEQFF. The CDR3 DNA reads as TGTGCCAGCAGTTCATTAGCGGGAGGGGTTAGCAATGAGCAGTTCTTC.

The sample holds a few counts of this clonotype. This sequence joins TRBV7-2 and TRBJ2-3; D might be TRBD2 (6 bases). V lost 5 bases and J 7 bases, leaving 13 bases between the germline ends. The CDR3 length is 13 residues. Germline CDR1 reads SGHTA; CDR2 reads FQGNSA. CDR3 residues: CASSKSREYTQYF. The CDR3 DNA reads TGTGCCAGCAGCAAATCCCGGGAGTATACGCAGTATTTT.

The chain carries TRBV3-1 and TRBJ2-1; 8 bases agree with TRBD2. The CDR3 length is 15 residues. V gave up 4 bases and J gave up 6 bases; unmatched junction bases: 8. CDR1 and CDR2 from the germline V gene are LGHDT and YNNKEL (reference sequence). CDR3 bases: TGTGCCAGCAGCCCAACGGGACTAGGCCGCAATGAGCAGTTCTTC. Its protein product is CASSPTGLGRNEQFF.

This clonotype occurred a few times. The V gene is TRBV10-3, the J gene TRBJ2-7; perhaps TRBD2 as D (6 bases). Looked up from germline, CDR1 is ENHRY and CDR2 is SYGVKD. V lost 1 base and J lost 1, with 11 bases in between. The CDR3 length is 15 residues. CDR3 sequence (DNA): TGTGCCATCAGTGAGTTGGGGGGAGCGTCCTACGAGCAGTACTTC. This codes for CAISELGGASYEQYF.

Many counts were recorded for this clonotype. The chain uses TRBV10-3 and TRBJ2-5, with D perhaps matching TRBD1 (5 bases). Trimming shortened V by 4 bases and J by 3 bases, and 9 bases separated the two germline ends. CDR1 ENHRY and CDR2 SYGVKD come from the germline V gene. CDR3 length: 13 amino acids. The CDR3 sequence: CAISGGHEETQYF. The DNA for the CDR3 is TGTGCCATCAGTGGAGGACATGAAGAGACCCAGTACTTC.

This chain joins TRBV29-1 and TRBJ1-2; D is perhaps TRBD1 (6 bases). The CDR3 sequence is 13 residues long. V was pared by 6 bases and J by 2 bases, with 13 bases between. Germline V gene lookup returns CDR1 SQVTM and CDR2 ANQGSEA. The CDR3 loop is CSVIRTENYGYTF. As DNA, the CDR3 is TGCAGCGTAATTCGGACAGAAAACTATGGCTACACCTTC.

This clonotype appeared a few times. The chain couples TRBV4-2 to TRBJ2-1, with TRBD2 matching 7 bases. The CDR3 sequence is 15 residues long. J was trimmed by 8 bases and V by 0 bases; bases with no gene match: 7. From germline, CDR1 is LGHNA and CDR2 YNFKEQ. The CDR3, as DNA: TGTGCCAGCAGCCAAGATGGGCGGGAGATGTATGAGCAGTTCTTC. It translates to CASSQDGREMYEQFF.

The rearrangement joins TRBV12-3 or TRBV12-4 to TRBJ2-3; TRBD2 aligns across 8 bases. V shed 7 bases and J 3 bases; nucleotides not matched to a gene: 21. The CDR3 runs 19 residues. This CDR3 is CASTSLGSGKRFITDTQYF. The CDR3 DNA reads TGTGCCAGCACCTCTTTGGGTAGCGGGAAACGTTTTATTACAGATACGCAGTATTTT.

This clonotype turned up a few times. The rearrangement links TRBV6-6 to TRBJ2-3; 7 nucleotides line up with TRBD2. Germline V CDR1 and CDR2: MNHNY, SVGAGI (reference sequence). Trimming took 6 bases from V and 6 from J; bases not matched to a gene: 9. The CDR3 contains 14 residues. The CDR3 DNA sequence: TGTGCCAGCAGCCACGGCGGGGGAGGGGATACGCAGTATTTT. Translating it yields CASSHGGGGDTQYF.

The chain has TRBV29-1 and TRBJ2-7; TRBD2 is a possible D gene (6 bases). Between the trimmed V and J ends, which lost 0 bases and 2 bases, there was a span of 8 bases. Germline values: CDR1 SQVTM, CDR2 ANQGSEA. CDR3 size: 13 residues. CDR3 amino acids: CSVEDGLTYEQYF. In DNA, the CDR3 is TGCAGCGTTGAAGACGGACTAACCTACGAGCAGTACTTC.

This clonotype occurred a few times. The chain has TRBV21-1 and TRBJ1-2. TRBV21-1 is a pseudogene. The CDR3 consists of 14 residues. CDR3 loop: CASSPSGADYGYTF. The DNA for the CDR3 is TGTGCCAGCAGCCCAAGCGGGGCCGACTATGGCTACACCTTC.

The chain couples TRBV5-1 to TRBJ1-2; TRBD1 matches 7 bases. V trimming: 1 base; J trimming: 8 bases; junction bases outside the gene matches: 11. The CDR3 loop spans 15 amino acids. Germline V gene lookup returns CDR1 SGHRS and CDR2 YFSETQ. In nucleotides, the CDR3 is TGCGCCAGCAGCTTGACCAAAGGGGGCGCCGAGGGCTACACCTTC. It translates to CASSLTKGGAEGYTF.

The chain recombines TRBV4-1 with TRBJ2-7; TRBD1 aligns across 8 bases. After removal of 4 bases from V and 0 bases from J, the junction contained 8 bases not matched to a gene. This CDR3 has 16 residues. Germline V gene sequence: CDR1 MGHRA, CDR2 YSYEKL. Here the CDR3 reads CASSPERTGSSYEQYF. CDR3 coding DNA: TGCGCCAGCAGCCCGGAACGGACAGGGAGCTCCTACGAGCAGTACTTC.

This clonotype was counted only a few times. CDR3 sequence (DNA): TGTGCCAGCAGGTTAGGAGAGTCGGTGTACTTC. This gives the protein CASRLGESVYF. The V gene is TRBV27, the J gene TRBJ2-4; D not certain. V lost 6 bases, J lost 15 bases, and 15 bases lay in between. This CDR3 has 11 residues. Germline CDR1 is MNHEY and CDR2 is SMNVEV (reference sequence).

The chain recombines TRBV4-1 with TRBJ2-1; D gene unclear. V was clipped by 6 bases and J by 0 bases, with 15 bases between them. The germline V gene has CDR1 MGHRA and CDR2 YSYEKL. The CDR3 totals 16 residues. This CDR3 is CASRQTFSSSYNEQFF. The CDR3 coding sequence is TGCGCCAGCAGACAAACTTTTAGTAGCTCCTACAATGAGCAGTTCTTC.